This T cell receptor (beta chain) originates from a study of shared clonotypes between healthy human individuals. Study-level background: CD4 naive and CD4 memory each took three plates per donor, while CD8 naive took two and CD8 memory one. Study results and caveats: A limitation of the genetic and exposure-history diversity represented arose from few donors.

Details on this clone: Its specificity is not known.

CD45RO-negative CD8 cells positively selected for CCR7 made up the naive population, which excluded terminally differentiated effector memory CD45RA+ cells. V was cut by 6 bases and J by 1 base, with 10 bases left in between. Per the germline V gene, CDR1 is MDHEN and CDR2 is SYDVKM. This CDR3 has 14 residues. Original analysis: Filtering differed because ImmunoSEQ produced junction-only sequences that carried no quality scores. Here immunoSEQ multiplex PCR was the method, and the copy in TCRdb shows in-frame clones only, minus some. Clone size and V and J calls were adopted from that table, with D and trimming inferred from the DNA. This repertoire shows around 1.9 million clones, 93% found once; its top ten account for around 1.8%.

The rearrangement joins TRBV28 to TRBJ1-5, with D perhaps matching TRBD1 (5 bases). The sample comprised naive CD8+ T cells from PBMCs. The receptor was derived from a man between 18 and 29 years old in good health. Some clones in this sample may be carry-over from other donors' samples. CDR3 coding DNA: TGTGCCAGCAGCCCTAGGACAAGCAATCAGCCCCAGCATTTT. It specifies CASSPRTSNQPQHF.